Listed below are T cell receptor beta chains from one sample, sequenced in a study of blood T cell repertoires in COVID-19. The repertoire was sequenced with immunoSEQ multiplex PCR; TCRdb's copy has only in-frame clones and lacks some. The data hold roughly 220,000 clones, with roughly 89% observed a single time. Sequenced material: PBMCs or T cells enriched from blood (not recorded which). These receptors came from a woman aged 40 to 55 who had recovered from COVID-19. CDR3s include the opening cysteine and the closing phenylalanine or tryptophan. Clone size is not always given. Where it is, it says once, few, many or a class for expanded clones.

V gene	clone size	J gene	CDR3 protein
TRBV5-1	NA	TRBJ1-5	CASSLDREQPQHF
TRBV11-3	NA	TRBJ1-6	CASSLVGQSPLHF
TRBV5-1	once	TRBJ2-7	CASSPDKYEQYF
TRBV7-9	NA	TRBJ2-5	CASSLGTRGETQYF
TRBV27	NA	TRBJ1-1	CASLRGTGNEAFF
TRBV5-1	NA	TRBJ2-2	CASSPGLAGTGELFF
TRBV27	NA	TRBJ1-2	CASSLRTGGTHGYTF
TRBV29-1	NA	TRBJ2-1	CSVRVGVASYNEQFF
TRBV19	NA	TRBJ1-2	CASRVTANLNYGYTF
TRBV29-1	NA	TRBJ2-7	CSVGSGLISYEQYF
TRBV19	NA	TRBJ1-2	CASIVRQGAWDGYTF
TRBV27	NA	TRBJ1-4	CASAGLTTNEKLFF
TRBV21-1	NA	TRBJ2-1	CASSTQTESELNEQFF
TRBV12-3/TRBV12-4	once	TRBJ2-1	CASSSSGANEQFF
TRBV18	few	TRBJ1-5	CASSPVGQGNQPQHF
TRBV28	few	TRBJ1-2	CASTPNRDYGYTF
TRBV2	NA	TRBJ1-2	CASTRDRGRGYTF
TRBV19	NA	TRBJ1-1	CASSIFRDREAFF
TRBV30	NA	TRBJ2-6	CAWTKGGSGANVLTF
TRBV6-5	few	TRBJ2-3	CASRGVNTDTQYF
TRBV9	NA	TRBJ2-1	CASSVDIAGANNEQFF
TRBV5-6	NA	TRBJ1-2	CASSLGGGGSYGYTF